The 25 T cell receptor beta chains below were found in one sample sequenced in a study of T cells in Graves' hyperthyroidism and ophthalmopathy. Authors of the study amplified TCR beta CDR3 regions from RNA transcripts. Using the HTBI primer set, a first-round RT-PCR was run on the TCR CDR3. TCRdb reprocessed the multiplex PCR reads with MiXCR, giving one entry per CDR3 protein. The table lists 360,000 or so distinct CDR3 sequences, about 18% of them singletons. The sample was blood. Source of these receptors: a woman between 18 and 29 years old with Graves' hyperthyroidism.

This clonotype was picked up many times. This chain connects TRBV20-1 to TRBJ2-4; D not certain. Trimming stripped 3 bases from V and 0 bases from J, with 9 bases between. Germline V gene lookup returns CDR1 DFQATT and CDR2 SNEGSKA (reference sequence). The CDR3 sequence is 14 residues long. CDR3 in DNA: TGCAGTGCTAGGAGTGGCCTAGCCAAAAACATTCAGTACTTC. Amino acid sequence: CSARSGLAKNIQYF.

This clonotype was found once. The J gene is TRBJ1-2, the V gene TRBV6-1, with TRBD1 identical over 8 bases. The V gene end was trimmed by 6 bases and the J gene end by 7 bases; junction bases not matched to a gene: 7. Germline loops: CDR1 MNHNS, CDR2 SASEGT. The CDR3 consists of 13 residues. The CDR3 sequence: CASRETGEFGYTF. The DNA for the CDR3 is TGTGCCAGCAGAGAGACAGGGGAGTTTGGCTACACCTTC.

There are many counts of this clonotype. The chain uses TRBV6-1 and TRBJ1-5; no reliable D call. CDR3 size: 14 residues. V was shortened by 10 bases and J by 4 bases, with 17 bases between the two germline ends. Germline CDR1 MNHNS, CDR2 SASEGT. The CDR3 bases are TGTGCCACCCAATGGTGGCAGAATAATCAGCCCCAGCATTTT. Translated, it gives CATQWWQNNQPQHF.

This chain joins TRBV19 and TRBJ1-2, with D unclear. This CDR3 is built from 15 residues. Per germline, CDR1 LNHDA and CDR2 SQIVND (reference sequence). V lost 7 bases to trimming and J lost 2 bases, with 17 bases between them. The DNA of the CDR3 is TGTGCCAGTAACGGGCAAATCGGCCCGAACTATGGCTACACCTTC. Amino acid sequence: CASNGQIGPNYGYTF.

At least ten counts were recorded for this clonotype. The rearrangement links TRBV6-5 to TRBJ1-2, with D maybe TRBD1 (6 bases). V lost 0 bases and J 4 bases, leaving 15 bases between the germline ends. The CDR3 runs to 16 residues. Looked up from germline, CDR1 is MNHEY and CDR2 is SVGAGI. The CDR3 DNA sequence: TGTGCCAGCAGTTACTCGGGGGGGGCCTCTGGCTATGGCTACACCTTC. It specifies CASSYSGGASGYGYTF.

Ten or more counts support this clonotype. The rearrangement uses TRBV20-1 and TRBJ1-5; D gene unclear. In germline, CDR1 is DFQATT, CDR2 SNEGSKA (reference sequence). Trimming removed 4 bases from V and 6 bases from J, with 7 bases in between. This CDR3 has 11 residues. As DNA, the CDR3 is TGCAGTGCTAACGATGCTCAGCCCCAGCATTTT. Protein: CSANDAQPQHF.

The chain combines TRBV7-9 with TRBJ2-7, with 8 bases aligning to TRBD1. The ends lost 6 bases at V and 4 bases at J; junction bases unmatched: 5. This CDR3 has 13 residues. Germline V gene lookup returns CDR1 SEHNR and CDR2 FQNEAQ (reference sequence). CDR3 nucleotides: TGTGCCAGCAGTTCAGGGGGCCGATACGAGCAGTACTTC. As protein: CASSSGGRYEQYF.

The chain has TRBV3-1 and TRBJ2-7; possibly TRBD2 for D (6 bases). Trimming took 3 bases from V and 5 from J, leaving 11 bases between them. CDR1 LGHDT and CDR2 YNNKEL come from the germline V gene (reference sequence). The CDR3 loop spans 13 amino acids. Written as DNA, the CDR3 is TGTGCCAGCAGCCAGGGGAGGTTCGACGAGCAGTACTTC. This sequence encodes CASSQGRFDEQYF.

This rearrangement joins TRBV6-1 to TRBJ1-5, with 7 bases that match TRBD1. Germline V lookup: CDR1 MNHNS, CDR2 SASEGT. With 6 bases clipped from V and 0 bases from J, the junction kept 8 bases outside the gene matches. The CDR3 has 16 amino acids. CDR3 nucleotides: TGTGCCAGCAGCTGGGACAGCCTTAATAGCAATCAGCCCCAGCATTTT. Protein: CASSWDSLNSNQPQHF.

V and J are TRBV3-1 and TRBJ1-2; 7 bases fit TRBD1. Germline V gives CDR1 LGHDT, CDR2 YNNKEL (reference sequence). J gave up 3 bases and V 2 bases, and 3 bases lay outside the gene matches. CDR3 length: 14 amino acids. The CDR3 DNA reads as TGTGCCAGCAGCCAACTGGGACAGCACTATGGCTACACCTTC. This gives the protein CASSQLGQHYGYTF.

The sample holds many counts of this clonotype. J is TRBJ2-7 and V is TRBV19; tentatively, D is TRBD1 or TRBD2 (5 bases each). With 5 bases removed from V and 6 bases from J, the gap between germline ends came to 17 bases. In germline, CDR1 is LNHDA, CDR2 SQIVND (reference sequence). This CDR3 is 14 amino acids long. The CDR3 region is CASSVGEFGFEQYF. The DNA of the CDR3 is TGTGCCAGTAGTGTGGGGGAGTTTGGCTTCGAGCAGTACTTC.

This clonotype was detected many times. CDR3 amino acids: CASSLGGGQGFDSYEQYF. CDR3 in DNA: TGTGCCAGCAGCTTGGGAGGGGGACAGGGGTTCGACTCCTACGAGCAGTACTTC. The rearrangement links TRBV5-6 to TRBJ2-7; 10 bases map to TRBD1. The junction had 9 bases not matched to a gene; V was cut back by 0 bases and J by 0 bases. The CDR3 length is 18 residues. Germline CDR1 reads SGHDT; CDR2 reads YYEEEE. The full variable domain, with the rest looked up from reference TRBV5-6 and TRBJ2-7, is DAGVTQSPTHLIKTRGQQVTLRCSPKSGHDTVSWYQQALGQGPQFIFQYYEEEERQRGNFPDRFSGHQFPNYSSELNVNALLLGDSALYLCASSLGGGQGFDSYEQYFGPGTRLTVT.

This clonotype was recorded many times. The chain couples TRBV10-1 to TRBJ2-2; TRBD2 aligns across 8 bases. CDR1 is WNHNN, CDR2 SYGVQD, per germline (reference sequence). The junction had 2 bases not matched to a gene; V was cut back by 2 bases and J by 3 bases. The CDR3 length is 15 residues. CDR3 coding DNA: TGCGCCAGCAGTGAGCTTAGCGGGGACACCGGGGAGCTGTTTTTT. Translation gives CASSELSGDTGELFF.

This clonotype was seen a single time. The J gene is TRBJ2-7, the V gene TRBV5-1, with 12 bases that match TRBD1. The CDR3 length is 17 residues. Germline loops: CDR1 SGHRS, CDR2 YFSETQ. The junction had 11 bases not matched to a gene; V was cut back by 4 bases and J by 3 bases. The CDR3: CASSVGTGGMFGYEQYF. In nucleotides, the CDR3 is TGCGCCAGCAGCGTAGGGACAGGGGGCATGTTCGGCTACGAGCAGTACTTC.

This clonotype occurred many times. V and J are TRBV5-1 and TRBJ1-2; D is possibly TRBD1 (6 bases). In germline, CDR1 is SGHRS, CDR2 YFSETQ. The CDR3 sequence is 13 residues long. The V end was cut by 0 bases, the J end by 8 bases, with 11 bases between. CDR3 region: CASSLGGAPGYTF. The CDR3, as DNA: TGCGCCAGCAGCTTGGGGGGGGCGCCAGGCTACACCTTC.

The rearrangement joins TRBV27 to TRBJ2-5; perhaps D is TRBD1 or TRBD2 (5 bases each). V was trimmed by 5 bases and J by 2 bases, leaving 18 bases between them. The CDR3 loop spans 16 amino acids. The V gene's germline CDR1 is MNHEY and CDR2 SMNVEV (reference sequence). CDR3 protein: CASSLGVGAGQETQYF. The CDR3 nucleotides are TGTGCCAGCAGTCTGGGCGTCGGGGCGGGTCAAGAGACCCAGTACTTC.

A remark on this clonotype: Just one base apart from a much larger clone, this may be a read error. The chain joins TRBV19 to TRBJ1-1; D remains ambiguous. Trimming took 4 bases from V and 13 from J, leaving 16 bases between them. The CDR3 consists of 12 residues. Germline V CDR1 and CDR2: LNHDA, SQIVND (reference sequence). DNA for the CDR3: TGTGCCAGTAGTACGGAGAGGGCTTCAGATTTCTTT. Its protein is CASSTERASDFF.

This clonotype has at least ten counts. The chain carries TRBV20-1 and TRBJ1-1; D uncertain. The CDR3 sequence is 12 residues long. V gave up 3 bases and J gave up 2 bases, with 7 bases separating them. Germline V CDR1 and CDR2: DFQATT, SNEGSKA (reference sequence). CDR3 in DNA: TGCAGTGCTAGTTTGGGAAACACTGAAGCTTTCTTT. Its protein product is CSASLGNTEAFF.

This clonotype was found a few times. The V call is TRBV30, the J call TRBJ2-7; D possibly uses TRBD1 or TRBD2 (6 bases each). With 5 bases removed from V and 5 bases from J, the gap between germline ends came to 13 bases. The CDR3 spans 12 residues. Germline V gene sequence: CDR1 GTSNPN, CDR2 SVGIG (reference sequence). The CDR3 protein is CAWAPGADEQYF. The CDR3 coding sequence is TGTGCCTGGGCCCCGGGGGCCGACGAGCAGTACTTC.

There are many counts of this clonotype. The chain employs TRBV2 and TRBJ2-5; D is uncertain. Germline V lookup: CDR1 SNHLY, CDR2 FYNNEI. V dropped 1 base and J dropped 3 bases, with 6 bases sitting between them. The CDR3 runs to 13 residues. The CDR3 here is CASSEEREETQYF. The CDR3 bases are TGTGCCAGCAGTGAAGAAAGGGAAGAGACCCAGTACTTC.

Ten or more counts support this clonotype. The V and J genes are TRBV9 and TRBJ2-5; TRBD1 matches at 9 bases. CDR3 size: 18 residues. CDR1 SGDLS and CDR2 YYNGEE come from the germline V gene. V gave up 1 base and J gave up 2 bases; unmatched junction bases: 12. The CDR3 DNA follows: TGTGCCAGCAGCGTACCCCTAAAGACAGGGGGTCGACAAGAGACCCAGTACTTC. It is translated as CASSVPLKTGGRQETQYF.

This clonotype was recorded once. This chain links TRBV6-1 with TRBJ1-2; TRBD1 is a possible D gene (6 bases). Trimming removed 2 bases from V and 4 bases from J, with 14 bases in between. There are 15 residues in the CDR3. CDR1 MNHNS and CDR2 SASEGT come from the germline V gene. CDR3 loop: CASSETLQGGYGYTF. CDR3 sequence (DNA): TGTGCCAGCAGTGAAACCCTACAGGGAGGCTATGGCTACACCTTC.

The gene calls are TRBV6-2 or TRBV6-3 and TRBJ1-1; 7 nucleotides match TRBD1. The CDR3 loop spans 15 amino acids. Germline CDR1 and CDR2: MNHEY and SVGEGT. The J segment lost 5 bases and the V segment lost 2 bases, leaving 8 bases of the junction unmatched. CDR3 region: CASSYGTQGGTEAFF. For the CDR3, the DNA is TGTGCCAGCAGTTACGGAACCCAGGGGGGGACTGAAGCTTTCTTT.

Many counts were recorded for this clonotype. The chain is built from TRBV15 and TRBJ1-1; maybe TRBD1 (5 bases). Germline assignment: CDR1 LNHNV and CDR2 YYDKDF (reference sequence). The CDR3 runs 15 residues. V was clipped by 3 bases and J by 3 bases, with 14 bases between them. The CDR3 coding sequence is TGTGCCACCAGCAGCTCCTACGGGGCCGACACTGAAGCTTTCTTT. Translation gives CATSSSYGADTEAFF.

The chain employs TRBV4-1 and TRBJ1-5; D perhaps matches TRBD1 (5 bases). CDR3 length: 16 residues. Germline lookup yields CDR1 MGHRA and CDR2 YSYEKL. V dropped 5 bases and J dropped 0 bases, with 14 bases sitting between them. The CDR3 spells CASSTQGGSSNQPQHF. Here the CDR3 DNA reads TGCGCCAGCAGCACCCAGGGCGGGAGTAGCAATCAGCCCCAGCATTTT.